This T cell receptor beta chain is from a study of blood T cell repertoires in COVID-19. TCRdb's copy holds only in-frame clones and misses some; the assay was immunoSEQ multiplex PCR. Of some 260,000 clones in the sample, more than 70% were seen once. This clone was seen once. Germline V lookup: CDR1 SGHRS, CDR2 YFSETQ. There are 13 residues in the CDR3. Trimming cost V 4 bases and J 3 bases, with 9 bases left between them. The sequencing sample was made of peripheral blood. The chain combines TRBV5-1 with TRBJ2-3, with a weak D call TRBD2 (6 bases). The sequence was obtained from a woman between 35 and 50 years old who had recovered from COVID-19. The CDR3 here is CASSGGKTDTQYF. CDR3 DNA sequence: TGCGCCAGCAGCGGGGGGAAGACAGATACGCAGTATTTT.